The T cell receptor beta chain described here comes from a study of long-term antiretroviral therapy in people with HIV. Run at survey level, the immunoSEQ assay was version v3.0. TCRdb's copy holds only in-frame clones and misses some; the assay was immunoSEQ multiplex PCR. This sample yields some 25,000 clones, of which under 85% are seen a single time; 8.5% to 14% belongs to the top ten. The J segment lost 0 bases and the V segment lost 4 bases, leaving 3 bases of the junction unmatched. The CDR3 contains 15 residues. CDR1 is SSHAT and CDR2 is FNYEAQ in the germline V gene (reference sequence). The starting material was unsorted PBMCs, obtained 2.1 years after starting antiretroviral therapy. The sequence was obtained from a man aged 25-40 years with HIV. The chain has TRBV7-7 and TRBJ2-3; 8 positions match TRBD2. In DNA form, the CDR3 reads TGTGCCAGCAGCTCGGGACTAGGAAGCACAGATACGCAGTATTTT. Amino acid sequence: CASSSGLGSTDTQYF. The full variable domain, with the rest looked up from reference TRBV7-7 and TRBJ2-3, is GAGVSQSPRYKVTKRGQDVTLRCDPISSHATLYWYQQALGQGPEFLTYFNYEAQPDKSGLPSDRFSAERPEGSISTLTIQRTEQRDSAMYRCASSSGLGSTDTQYFGPGTRLTVL.